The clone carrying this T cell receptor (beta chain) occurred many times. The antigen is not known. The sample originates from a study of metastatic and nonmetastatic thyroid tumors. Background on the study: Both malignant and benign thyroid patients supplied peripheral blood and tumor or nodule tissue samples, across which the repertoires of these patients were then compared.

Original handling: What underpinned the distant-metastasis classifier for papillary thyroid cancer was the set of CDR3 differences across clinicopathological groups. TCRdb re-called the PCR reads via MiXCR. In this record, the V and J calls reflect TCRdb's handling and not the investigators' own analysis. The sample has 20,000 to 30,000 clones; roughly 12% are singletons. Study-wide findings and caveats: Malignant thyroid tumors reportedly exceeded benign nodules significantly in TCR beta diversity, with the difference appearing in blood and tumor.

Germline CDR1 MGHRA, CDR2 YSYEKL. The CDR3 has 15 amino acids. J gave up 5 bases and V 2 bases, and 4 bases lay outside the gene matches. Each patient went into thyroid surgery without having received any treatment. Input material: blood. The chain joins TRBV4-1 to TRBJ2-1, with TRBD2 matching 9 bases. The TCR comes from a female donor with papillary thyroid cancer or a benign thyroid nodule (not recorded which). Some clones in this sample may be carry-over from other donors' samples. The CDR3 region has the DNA TGCGCCAGCAGCCAACTAGCGGGGTCGAACAATGAGCAGTTCTTC. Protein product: CASSQLAGSNNEQFF.